Reported below is one T cell receptor (beta chain). Germline lookup yields CDR1 KGHSH and CDR2 LQKENI. This CDR3 has 18 amino acids. The ends were cut back, 1 base at V and 0 bases at J, with 16 bases in the middle. This specimen comes from a study of shared clonotypes between healthy human individuals. Each subset's genomic DNA was split evenly across several immunoSEQ plates. In the sorted-subset replicate PCRs, 150 to 250 ng DNA, roughly 29,000 T cell genomes, was used. Here immunoSEQ multiplex PCR was the method, and the copy in TCRdb shows in-frame clones only, minus some. In the table there are 700,000 or so clones, around 72% of which are singletons.

The chain has TRBV18 and TRBJ1-3; D gene unclear. This clonotype was obtained from a woman in her thirties in good health. Input material: memory CD4+ T cells sorted from blood. As to subset: CD45RA-negative fraction. The CDR3, as DNA: TGTGCCAGCTCACCACGGATAAGTTTAAGTAGCTCTGGAAACACCATATATTTT. It translates to CASSPRISLSSSGNTIYF. Variable domain in full (rest from reference TRBV18 and TRBJ1-3): NAGVMQNPRHLVRRRGQEARLRCSPMKGHSHVYWYRQLPEEGLKFMVYLQKENIIDESGMPKERFSAEFPKEGPSILRIQQVVRGDSAAYFCASSPRISLSSSGNTIYFGEGSWLTVV.